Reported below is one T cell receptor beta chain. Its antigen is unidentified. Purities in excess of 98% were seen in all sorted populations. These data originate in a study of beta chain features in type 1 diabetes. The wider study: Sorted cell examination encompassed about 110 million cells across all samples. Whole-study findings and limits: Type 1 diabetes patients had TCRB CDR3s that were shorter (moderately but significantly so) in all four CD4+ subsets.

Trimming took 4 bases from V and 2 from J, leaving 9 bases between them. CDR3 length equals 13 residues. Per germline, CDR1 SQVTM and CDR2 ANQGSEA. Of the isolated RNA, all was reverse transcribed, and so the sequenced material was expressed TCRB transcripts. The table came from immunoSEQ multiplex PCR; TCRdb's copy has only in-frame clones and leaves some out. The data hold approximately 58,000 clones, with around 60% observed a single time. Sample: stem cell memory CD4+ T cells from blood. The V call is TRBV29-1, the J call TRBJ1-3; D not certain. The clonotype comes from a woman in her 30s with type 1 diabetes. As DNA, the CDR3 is TGCAGCGTTGGGGGAGTGGCTGGAAACACCATATATTTT. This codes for CSVGGVAGNTIYF. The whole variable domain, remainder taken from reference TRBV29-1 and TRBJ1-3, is SAVISQKPSRDICQRGTSLTIQCQVDSQVTMMFWYRQQPGQSLTLIATANQGSEATYESGFVIDKFPISRPNLTFSTLTVSNMSPEDSSIYLCSVGGVAGNTIYFGEGSWLTVV.